This T cell receptor beta chain derives from a study of cytomegalovirus exposure and HLA in healthy donors. The PCR contained 60 Vbeta and 13 Jbeta primers. Sequenced by immunoSEQ multiplex PCR; TCRdb stores in-frame clones only, minus some. This table has 150,000 to 200,000 clones, around 78% appearing once. In regard to this clone: Its target is not known.

Trimming removed 8 bases from V and 6 bases from J, with 23 bases in between. The CDR3 sequence is 16 residues long. Germline lookup yields CDR1 LNHDA and CDR2 SQIVND (reference sequence). Study-wide points: An analysis that was carried out later associated 15,000 to 20,000 TCR beta sequences with HLA alleles at 0.05 false discovery rate. For most TCR sequences rarity was the rule, although some public TCRs occurred in many donors. There were reportedly fewer N-insertions in an Asian-associated ancestry cluster than the approximately 700-donor mean, in a later analysis.

Input material: PBMCs. The receptor was isolated from a woman aged 40 to 55 in good health and CMV-seronegative. This chain connects TRBV19 to TRBJ2-1; D perhaps matches TRBD2 (7 bases). For the CDR3, the DNA is TGTGCCAGTCAAAAGGGAGGGGGAGGGAAGGTCAATGAGCAGTTCTTC. Its translation: CASQKGGGGKVNEQFF.